Listed here are 9 T cell receptor beta chains from one sample, sequenced in a study of technical replicates of blood from a handful of donors. Sequenced by immunoSEQ multiplex PCR; TCRdb stores in-frame clones only, minus some. The repertoire holds about 94,000 clones, with 95% as singletons. Specimen: T cells isolated from PBMCs. Source of these receptors: a human donor in good health.

The V and J genes are TRBV5-1 and TRBJ2-5; D unresolved. The CDR3 totals 16 residues. From germline, CDR1 is SGHRS and CDR2 YFSETQ. V was cut by 4 bases and J by 5 bases, with 21 bases left in between. The CDR3 here is CASSIGSYRTRETQYF. The CDR3 region has the DNA TGCGCCAGCAGCATCGGTAGCTACCGAACCCGGGAGACCCAGTACTTC.

The rearrangement joins TRBV7-6 to TRBJ1-6; 9 nucleotides match TRBD1. After removal of 5 bases from V and 7 bases from J, the junction contained 3 bases not matched to a gene. The CDR3 has 14 amino acids. The germline V gene has CDR1 SGHVS and CDR2 FNYEAQ. CDR3: CASSQDRGNSPLHF. CDR3 coding DNA: TGTGCCAGCAGCCAGGACAGGGGCAATTCACCCCTCCACTTT.

This chain connects TRBV21-1 to TRBJ2-5; TRBD1 is taken as the D call from the table, unchecked against the DNA. TRBV21-1 has pseudogene status. The CDR3 has 17 residues. The CDR3 DNA reads as TGTGCCAGCAGCAAAGTAAAAGGGGACAGAGGACAAGAGACCCAGTACTTC. Its translation: CASSKVKGDRGQETQYF.

The rearrangement uses TRBV4-1 and TRBJ2-1, with no clear D. The germline gives CDR1 MGHRA, CDR2 YSYEKL. V lost 6 bases and J lost 4, with 13 bases in between. The CDR3 has 14 amino acids. The CDR3 here is CASSDLAHYNEQFF. CDR3 in DNA: TGCGCCAGCAGTGACTTGGCCCATTACAATGAGCAGTTCTTC.

The CDR3 DNA sequence: TGTGCCAGCAGTCTCTCGCAGGGACTTCGTTTTTACGAGCAGTACTTC. It translates to CASSLSQGLRFYEQYF. The chain couples TRBV27 to TRBJ2-7; tentatively, D is TRBD2 (6 bases). CDR3 length equals 16 residues. The V and J ends lost 5 bases and 4 bases respectively, with 21 bases between them. Germline-derived CDR1 and CDR2 are MNHEY and SMNVEV (reference sequence).

A single count supports this clone. This sequence joins TRBV6-4 and TRBJ2-2; 7 nucleotides line up with TRBD2. The CDR3 runs to 18 residues. Germline CDR1 MRHNA, CDR2 SNTAGT. Losses at the gene ends were 0 bases for V and 2 bases for J; bases not matched to a gene: 9. The CDR3 protein is CASSDSIPGLRNTGELFF. The CDR3 coding sequence is TGTGCCAGCAGTGACTCAATTCCGGGACTACGTAACACCGGGGAGCTGTTTTTT.

The genes are TRBV7-9 and TRBJ1-2; D might be TRBD1 (5 bases). In germline, CDR1 is SEHNR, CDR2 FQNEAQ (reference sequence). V lost 5 bases and J 4 bases, leaving 17 bases between the germline ends. The CDR3 covers 15 residues. CDR3 protein: CASSVQVVVGYGYTF. CDR3 sequence (DNA): TGTGCCAGCAGCGTACAGGTAGTGGTTGGCTATGGCTACACCTTC.

The chain is built from TRBV28 and TRBJ1-4; D ambiguous. The CDR3 runs to 11 residues. The germline V gene encodes CDR1 MDHEN and CDR2 SYDVKM. V was clipped by 6 bases and J by 8 bases, with 7 bases between them. The CDR3 DNA reads as TGTGCCAGCAGCCGCAGGGAAAAACTGTTTTTT. It yields the protein CASSRREKLFF.

The V gene is TRBV11-3, the J gene TRBJ2-7, with D perhaps TRBD1 (6 bases). The CDR3 contains 12 residues. CDR1 is SGHNT, CDR2 YENEEA, per germline. Trimming removed 4 bases at V and 13 bases at J, with 17 bases between. The CDR3 sequence: CASSSPAGTYYF. The CDR3 nucleotides read TGTGCCAGCAGCTCACCAGCCGGGACATATTACTTC.